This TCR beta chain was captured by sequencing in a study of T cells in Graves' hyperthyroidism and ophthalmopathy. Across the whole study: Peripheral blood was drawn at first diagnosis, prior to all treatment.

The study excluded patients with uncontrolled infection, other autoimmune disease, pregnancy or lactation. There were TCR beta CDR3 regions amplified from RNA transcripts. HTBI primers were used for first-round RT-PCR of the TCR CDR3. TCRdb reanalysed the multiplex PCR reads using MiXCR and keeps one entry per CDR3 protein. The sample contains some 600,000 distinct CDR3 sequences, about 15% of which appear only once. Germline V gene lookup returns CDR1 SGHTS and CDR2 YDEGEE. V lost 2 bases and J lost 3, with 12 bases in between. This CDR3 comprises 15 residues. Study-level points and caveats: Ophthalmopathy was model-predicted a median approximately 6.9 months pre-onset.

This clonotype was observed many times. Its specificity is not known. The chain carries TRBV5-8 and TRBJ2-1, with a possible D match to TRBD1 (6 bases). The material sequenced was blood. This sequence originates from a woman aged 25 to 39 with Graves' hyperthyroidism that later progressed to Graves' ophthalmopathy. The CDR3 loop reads CASSFLGQRYNEQFF. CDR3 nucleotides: TGTGCCAGCAGCTTTCTAGGACAGCGCTACAATGAGCAGTTCTTC.